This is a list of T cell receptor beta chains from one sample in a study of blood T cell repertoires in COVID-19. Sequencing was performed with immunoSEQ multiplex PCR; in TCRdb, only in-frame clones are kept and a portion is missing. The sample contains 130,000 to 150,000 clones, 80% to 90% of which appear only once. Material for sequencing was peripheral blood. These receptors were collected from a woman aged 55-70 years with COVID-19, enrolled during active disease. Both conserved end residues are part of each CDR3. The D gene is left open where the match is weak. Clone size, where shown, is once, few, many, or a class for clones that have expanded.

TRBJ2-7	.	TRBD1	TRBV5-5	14	TGTGCCAGCAGCTTCGGGACAGGGTACTACGAGCAGTACTTC	CASSFGTGYYEQYF
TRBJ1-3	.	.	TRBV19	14	TGTGCCAGTATTGGGCACTCGTCTGGAAACACCATATATTTT	CASIGHSSGNTIYF
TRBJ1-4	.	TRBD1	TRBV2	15	TGTGCCAGCAAAGGACAGGGAACAACTAATGAAAAACTGTTTTTT	CASKGQGTTNEKLFF
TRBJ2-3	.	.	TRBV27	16	TGTGCCAGCAGTTTATCGTACAGGGCTAGCACAGATACGCAGTATTTT	CASSLSYRASTDTQYF
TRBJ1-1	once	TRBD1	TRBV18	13	TGTGCCAGCTCAGACAGGGGGCAGGGTGAAGCTTTCTTT	CASSDRGQGEAFF
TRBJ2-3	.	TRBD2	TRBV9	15	TGTGCCAGCAGCTTTAGCGGGGGTGGCACAGATACGCAGTATTTT	CASSFSGGGTDTQYF
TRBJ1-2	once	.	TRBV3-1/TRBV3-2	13	TGTGCCAGCAGCCCGAAGACAAAACTCGGCTACACCTTC	CASSPKTKLGYTF
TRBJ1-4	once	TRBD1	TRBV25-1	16	TGTGCCAGCAGTGCACTAGGGACAGGGTTAAATGAAAAACTGTTTTTT	CASSALGTGLNEKLFF
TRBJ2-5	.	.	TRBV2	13	TGTGCCAGCAGCATTCGGGAGAGGGGGACCCAGTACTTC	CASSIRERGTQYF
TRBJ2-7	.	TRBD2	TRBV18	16	TGTGCCAGCTCATCAAGCAGCTTAGCGGGGGGAAGCGAGCAGTACTTC	CASSSSSLAGGSEQYF
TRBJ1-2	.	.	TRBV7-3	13	TGTGCCAGCAGCTTACGCGGTGACTATGGCTACACCTTC	CASSLRGDYGYTF
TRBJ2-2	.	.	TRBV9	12	TGTGCCAGCAGCGTTCTGTCCGGGGAGCTGTTTTTT	CASSVLSGELFF
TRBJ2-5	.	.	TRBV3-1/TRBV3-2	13	TGTGCCAGCAGCCCCGTGGGAGGAGAGACCCAGTACTTC	CASSPVGGETQYF
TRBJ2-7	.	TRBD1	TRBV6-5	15	TGTGCCAGCAGTCGTCTTTCGGGACAGGGAGGCGAGCAGTACTTC	CASSRLSGQGGEQYF
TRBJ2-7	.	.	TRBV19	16	TGTGCCAGTAGTATCGCCCGTGGCAGGGTGCCCTACGAGCAGTACTTC	CASSIARGRVPYEQYF
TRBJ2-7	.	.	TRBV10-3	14	TGTGCCATCAGCCTGGACGGGGTTTTGGGAGAGCAGTACTTC	CAISLDGVLGEQYF
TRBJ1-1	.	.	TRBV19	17	TGTGCCAGTAGTAGAGGTGGCAGGTGGGGCCTGAACACTGAAGCTTTCTTT	CASSRGGRWGLNTEAFF
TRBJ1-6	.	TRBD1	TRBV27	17	TGTGCCAGCAGAATCATGACAAACAGGGGGCACAATTCACCCCTCCACTTT	CASRIMTNRGHNSPLHF
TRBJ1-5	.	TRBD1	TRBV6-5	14	TGTGCCAGCAGTCGGACAGGGGGAGGTCAGCCCCAGCATTTT	CASSRTGGGQPQHF
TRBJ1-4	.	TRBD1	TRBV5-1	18	TGCGCCAGCAGCTTGGGAGCCGGGACAGTTGCAACTAATGAAAAACTGTTTTTT	CASSLGAGTVATNEKLFF
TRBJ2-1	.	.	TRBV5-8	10	TGTGCCAGCAGCTTGGGCGGGCAGTTCTTC	CASSLGGQFF
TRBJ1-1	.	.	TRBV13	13	TGTGCCAGCAGCTCTGGCAGGGACACTGAAGCTTTCTTT	CASSSGRDTEAFF
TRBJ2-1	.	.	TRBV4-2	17	TGTGCCAGCAGCCTCAGCGTCGTTAGCCGGGGGTTGAGTGAGCAGTTCTTC	CASSLSVVSRGLSEQFF
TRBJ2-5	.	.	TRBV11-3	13	TGTGCCAGCAGCCCCGGTCGCCAAGAGACCCAGTACTTC	CASSPGRQETQYF
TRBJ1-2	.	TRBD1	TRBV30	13	TGTGCCTGGCAGACCGGGACAGGGGCAGGCTACACCTTC	CAWQTGTGAGYTF
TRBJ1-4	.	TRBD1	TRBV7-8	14	TGTGCCAGCAGCCTCCGGGACAGTAATGAAAAACTGTTTTTT	CASSLRDSNEKLFF
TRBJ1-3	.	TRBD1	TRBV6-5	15	TGTGCCAGCAGCAGAGGGGGCGCGTTTGGAAACACCATATATTTT	CASSRGGAFGNTIYF
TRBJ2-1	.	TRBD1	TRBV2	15	TGTGCCAGCAATCCACTGACAGGGGGCAACAATGAGCAGTTCTTC	CASNPLTGGNNEQFF
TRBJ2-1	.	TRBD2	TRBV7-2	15	TGTGCCAGCAGTCTAGCGGGGGGGACCTACAATGAGCAGTTCTTC	CASSLAGGTYNEQFF
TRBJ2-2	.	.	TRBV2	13	TGTGCCAGCAGTGGTAAGAACACCGGGGAGCTGTTTTTT	CASSGKNTGELFF
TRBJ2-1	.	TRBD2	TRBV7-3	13	TGTGCCACCTCTAGCGGGGGGGCGAATGAGCAGTTCTTC	CATSSGGANEQFF
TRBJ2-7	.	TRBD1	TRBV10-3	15	TGTGCCATCAGTGACGAGGGACAGGGGACCCACGAGCAGTACTTC	CAISDEGQGTHEQYF
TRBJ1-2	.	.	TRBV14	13	TGTGCCAGCAGCCCGGCAGGCCACTATGGCTACACCTTC	CASSPAGHYGYTF
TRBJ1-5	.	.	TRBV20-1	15	TGCAGTGCTAGTACCCTCGTGGCAGGGGAACAGCCCCAGCATTTT	CSASTLVAGEQPQHF
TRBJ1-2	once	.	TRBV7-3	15	TGTGCCAGCAGCAAAGACAGGAGCCCGAACTATGGCTACACCTTC	CASSKDRSPNYGYTF
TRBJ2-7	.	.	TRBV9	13	TGTGCCAGCAGATCGCAGGGCTCCCACGAGCAGTACTTC	CASRSQGSHEQYF
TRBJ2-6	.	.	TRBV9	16	TGTGCCAGCAGCGTACTAGGTTTCTCTGGGGCCAACGTCCTGACTTTC	CASSVLGFSGANVLTF
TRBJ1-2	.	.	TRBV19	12	TGTGCCAGCCTCCAGAGGTCCTATGGCTACACCTTC	CASLQRSYGYTF
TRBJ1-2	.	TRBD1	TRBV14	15	TGTGCCAGCAGCCAATGGGCAGGGGGAACAGGCGGCTACACCTTC	CASSQWAGGTGGYTF
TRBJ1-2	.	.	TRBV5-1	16	TGCGCCAGCAGCTTGGCCGGAAGACAGGACCCCTATGGCTACACCTTC	CASSLAGRQDPYGYTF
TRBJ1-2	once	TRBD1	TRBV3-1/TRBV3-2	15	TGTGCCAGCAGCCTTAAGGACAGGGGAGATGATGGCTACACCTTC	CASSLKDRGDDGYTF
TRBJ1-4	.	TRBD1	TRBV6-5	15	TGTGCCAGCAGTCAACAGGGGGCGAGGGAGGAAAAACTGTTTTTT	CASSQQGAREEKLFF
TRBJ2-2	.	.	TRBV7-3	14	TGTGCCAGCAGCTTAACGGCGGGCACCGGGGAGCTGTTTTTT	CASSLTAGTGELFF
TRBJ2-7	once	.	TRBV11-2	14	TGTGCCAGCAGCTTAGTCCCCCCCAACTACGAGCAGTACTTC	CASSLVPPNYEQYF
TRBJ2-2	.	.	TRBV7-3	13	TGTGCCAGCAGCTCCACGGACACCGGGGAGCTGTTTTTT	CASSSTDTGELFF
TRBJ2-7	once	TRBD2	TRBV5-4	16	TGTGCCAGCAGCTACCCCGGGACTAGCATGCAAGACGAGCAGTACTTC	CASSYPGTSMQDEQYF
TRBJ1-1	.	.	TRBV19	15	TGTGCCAGTACGGGGGGAACGGGCGTCGGTGCTGAAGCTTTCTTT	CASTGGTGVGAEAFF
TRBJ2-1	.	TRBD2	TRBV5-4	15	TGTGCCAGCAGCCGAACTAGCGGGGGGTCCAATGAGCAGTTCTTC	CASSRTSGGSNEQFF